This T cell receptor (beta chain) came from a study of shared clonotypes between healthy human individuals. The CDR3 sequence is 14 residues long. J gave up 7 bases and V 5 bases, and 5 bases lay outside the gene matches. CDR1 and CDR2 from the germline V gene are SNHLY and FYNNEI. Study-level results: Tissue TCR repertoires likely differ from these blood-only repertoires.

Each sample came from a Caucasian adult donor living in Nashville, Tennessee. As to this clone: The antigen is unknown.

Assay: immunoSEQ multiplex PCR; the TCRdb copy retains only in-frame clones and omits some. The sample contains millions of clones, more than 90% of which appear only once. This sequence was found in a man aged 18 to 35 in good health. The sample consisted of naive CD4+ T cells sorted from blood. The subset denotes: CD45RA+ positively selected. The chain links TRBV2 to TRBJ1-4, with TRBD1 matching over 9 bases. The CDR3 here is CASSPGTGSEKLFF. DNA for the CDR3: TGTGCCAGCAGTCCCGGGACAGGGTCTGAAAAACTGTTTTTT. The full variable domain, rest sourced from reference TRBV2 and TRBJ1-4, is EPEVTQTPSHQVTQMGQEVILRCVPISNHLYFYWYRQILGQKVEFLVSFYNNEISEKSEIFDDQFSVERPDGSNFTLKIRSTKLEDSAMYFCASSPGTGSEKLFFGSGTQLSVL.